This T cell receptor (beta chain) was recorded in a study of regulatory T cells in long-lasting Graves disease. Study details: Freshly diagnosed Graves' patients had used antithyroid drugs for under 3 months.

The CDR3 runs 15 residues. Germline CDR1 reads MDHEN; CDR2 reads SYDVKM. V was pared by 6 bases and J by 3 bases, with 14 bases between. This clonotype was detected ten times or more. What it recognizes is unknown. Regarding the study as a whole: Accuracy could have been hurt by small sample size.

Time point: newly diagnosed GD, antithyroid drugs for less than 3 months. PBMC RNA was the source of the TCR library. Combining iRepertoire HTBI primers with Arm-PCR of CDR3 regions, the authors built TCR beta libraries. A single record per CDR3 protein comes from TCRdb applying MiXCR to the multiplex PCR reads. The sample records 300,000 to 400,000 distinct CDR3 sequences, roughly a sixth being singletons. Sequenced here: peripheral blood mononuclear cells (PBMCs), sampled at new diagnosis, from a patient treated with antithyroid drugs. The TCR sequence derives from a female donor with Graves disease. The chain joins TRBV28 to TRBJ1-4; maybe TRBD1 (5 bases). CDR3 protein: CASRSYGGANEKLFF. CDR3 coding DNA: TGTGCCAGCAGATCCTATGGGGGAGCTAATGAAAAACTGTTTTTT.